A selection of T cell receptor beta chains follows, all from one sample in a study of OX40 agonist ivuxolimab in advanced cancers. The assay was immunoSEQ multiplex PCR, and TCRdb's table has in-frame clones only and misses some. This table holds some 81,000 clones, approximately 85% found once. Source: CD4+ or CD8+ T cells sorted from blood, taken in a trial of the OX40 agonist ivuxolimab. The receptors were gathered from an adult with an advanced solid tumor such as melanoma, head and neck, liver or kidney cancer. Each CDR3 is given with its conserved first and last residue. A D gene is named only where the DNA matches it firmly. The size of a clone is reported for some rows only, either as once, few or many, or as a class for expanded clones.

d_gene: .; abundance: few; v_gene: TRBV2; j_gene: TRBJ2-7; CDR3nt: TGTGCCAGCAGTCCCTTGGGGCAGGGGAACTACGAGCAGTACTTC; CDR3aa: CASSPLGQGNYEQYF
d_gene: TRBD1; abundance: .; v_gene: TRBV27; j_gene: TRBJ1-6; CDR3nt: TGTGCCAGCACCAGATGGACAGGGGGCAGCTCCTATAATTCACCCCTCCACTTT; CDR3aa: CASTRWTGGSSYNSPLHF
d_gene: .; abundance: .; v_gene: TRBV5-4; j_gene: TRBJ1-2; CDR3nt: TGTGCCAGCAGCTTGAGGGAGGGGGGTATTGGTGGCTACACCTTC; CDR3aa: CASSLREGGIGGYTF
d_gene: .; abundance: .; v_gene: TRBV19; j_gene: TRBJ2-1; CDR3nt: TGTGCCAGTAGTTTCGGGCAGCAGCAAGGGAGTGAGCAGTTCTTC; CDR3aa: CASSFGQQQGSEQFF
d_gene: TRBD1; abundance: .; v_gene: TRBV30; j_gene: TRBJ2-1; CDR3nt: TGTGCCTGGGGCCTTGCGACAGGGATCGATTTCTTC; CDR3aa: CAWGLATGIDFF
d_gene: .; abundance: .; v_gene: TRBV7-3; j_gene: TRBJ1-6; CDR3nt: TGTGCCAGCTTCCCCCCCCGGGCCAAGGGGTCAACCACCAATTCACCCCTCCACTTT; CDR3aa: CASFPPRAKGSTTNSPLHF
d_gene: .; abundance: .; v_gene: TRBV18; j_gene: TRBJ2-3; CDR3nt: TGTGCCAGCTCACCCCCCGACCTCACAGATACGCAGTATTTT; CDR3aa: CASSPPDLTDTQYF
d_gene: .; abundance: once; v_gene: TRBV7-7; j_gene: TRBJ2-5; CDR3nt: TGTGCCACCTCGTCTGGGACCCAGTACTTC; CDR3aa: CATSSGTQYF
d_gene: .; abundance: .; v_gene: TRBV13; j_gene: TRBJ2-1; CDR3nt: TGTGCCAGCAGCCCTACTGACAGGAGAAATGAGCAGTTCTTC; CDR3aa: CASSPTDRRNEQFF
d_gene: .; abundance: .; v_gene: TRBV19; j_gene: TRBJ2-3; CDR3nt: TGTGCCAGTAGTATAGCGGGGGCGAGCACAGATACGCAGTATTTT; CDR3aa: CASSIAGASTDTQYF
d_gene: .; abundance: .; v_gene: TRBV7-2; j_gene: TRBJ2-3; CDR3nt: TGTGCCAGCAGCTTCGCGCGGTCTAGCACAGATACGCAGTATTTT; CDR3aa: CASSFARSSTDTQYF
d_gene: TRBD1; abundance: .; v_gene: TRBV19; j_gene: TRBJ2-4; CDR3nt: TGTGCCAGTAGTGCGAACAGGGGTTTCAAAAACATTCAGTACTTC; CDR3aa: CASSANRGFKNIQYF
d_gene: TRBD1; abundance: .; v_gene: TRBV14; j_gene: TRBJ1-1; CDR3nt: TGTGCCAGCAGCCAGGGATGGGGACAGAGAAACACTGAAGCTTTCTTT; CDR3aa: CASSQGWGQRNTEAFF
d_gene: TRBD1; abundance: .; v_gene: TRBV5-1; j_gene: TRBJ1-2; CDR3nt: TGCGCCAGCAGCGTCTCCGGGACAGGGGAAGGCTACACCTTC; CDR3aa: CASSVSGTGEGYTF
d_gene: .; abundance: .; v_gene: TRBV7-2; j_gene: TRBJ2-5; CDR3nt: TGTGCCAGCAGCTTCCAGCGGAGAGCCCAGTACTTC; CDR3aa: CASSFQRRAQYF
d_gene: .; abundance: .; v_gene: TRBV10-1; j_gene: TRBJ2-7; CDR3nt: TGCGCCAGCAGGCCCCACACCCCCTCCTACGAGCAGTACTTC; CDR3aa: CASRPHTPSYEQYF
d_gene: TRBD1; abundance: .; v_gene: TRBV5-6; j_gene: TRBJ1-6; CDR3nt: TGTGCCAGCAGCTTCACAGGGGCAAATTCACCCCTCCACTTT; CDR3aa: CASSFTGANSPLHF
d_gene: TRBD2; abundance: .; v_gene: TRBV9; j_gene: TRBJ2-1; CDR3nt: TGTGCCAGCAGCGCCTCAACCCGGGGGGGCAACAATGAGCAGTTCTTC; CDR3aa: CASSASTRGGNNEQFF
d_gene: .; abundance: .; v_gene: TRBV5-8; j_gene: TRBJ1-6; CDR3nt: TGTGCCAGCAGTTATGACTACTCCTATAATTCACCCCTCCACTTT; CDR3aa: CASSYDYSYNSPLHF
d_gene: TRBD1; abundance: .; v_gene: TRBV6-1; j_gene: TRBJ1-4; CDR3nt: TGTGCCAGCAGTCCAGGGGGATCGGGTAATGAAAAACTGTTTTTT; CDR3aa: CASSPGGSGNEKLFF
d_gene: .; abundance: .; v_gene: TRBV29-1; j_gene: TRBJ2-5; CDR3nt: TGCAGCGTTAGCGGCGTAGAGACCCAGTACTTC; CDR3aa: CSVSGVETQYF
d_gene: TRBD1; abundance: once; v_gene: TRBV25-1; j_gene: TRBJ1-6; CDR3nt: TGTGCCAGCAGTGAATCGGTACAGGGGGACTCACCCCTCCACTTT; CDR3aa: CASSESVQGDSPLHF
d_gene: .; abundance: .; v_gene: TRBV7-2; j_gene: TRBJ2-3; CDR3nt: TGTGCCAGCAGCCCTCGACTCTCAGATACGCAGTATTTT; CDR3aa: CASSPRLSDTQYF
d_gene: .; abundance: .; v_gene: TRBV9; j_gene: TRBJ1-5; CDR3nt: TGTGCCAGCGGGGGGGTGGAGCCCCAGCATTTT; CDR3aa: CASGGVEPQHF
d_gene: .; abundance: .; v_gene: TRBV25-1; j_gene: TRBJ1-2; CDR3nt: TGTGCCAGCGGGCGGGGTGTTGGTGGCTACACCTTC; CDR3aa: CASGRGVGGYTF
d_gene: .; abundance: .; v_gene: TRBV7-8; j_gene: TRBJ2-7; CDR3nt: TGTGCCAGCAGCCCCTCGCGCTTTACTAGAAGCTACGAGCAGTACTTC; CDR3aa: CASSPSRFTRSYEQYF
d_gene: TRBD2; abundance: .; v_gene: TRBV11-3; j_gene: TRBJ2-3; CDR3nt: TGTGCCAGCAGCTCAGGGCGGGGGGGAGCAGATACGCAGTATTTT; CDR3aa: CASSSGRGGADTQYF
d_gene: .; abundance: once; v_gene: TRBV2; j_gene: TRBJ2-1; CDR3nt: TGTGCCAGCAGCAGGGACAATGAGCAGTTCTTC; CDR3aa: CASSRDNEQFF
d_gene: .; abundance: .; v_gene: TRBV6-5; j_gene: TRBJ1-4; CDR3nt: TGTGCCAGCAGTGGGGGAGAAAAACTGTTTTTT; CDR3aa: CASSGGEKLFF
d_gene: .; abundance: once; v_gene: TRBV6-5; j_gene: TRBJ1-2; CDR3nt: TGTGCCATTAGGGGCCAAAATTATGGCTACACCTTC; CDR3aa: CAIRGQNYGYTF
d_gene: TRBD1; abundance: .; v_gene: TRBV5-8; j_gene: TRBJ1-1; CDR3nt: TGTGCCAGCAGCGCGACAGGGGGCACTGAAGCTTTCTTT; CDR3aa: CASSATGGTEAFF
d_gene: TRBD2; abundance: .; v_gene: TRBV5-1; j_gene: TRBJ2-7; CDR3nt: TGCGCCAGCTCCGGGACTACCCCTTGGCAGCAGTACTTC; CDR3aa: CASSGTTPWQQYF
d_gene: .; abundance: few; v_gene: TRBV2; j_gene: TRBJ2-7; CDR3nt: TGTGCCAGCAGTGTGGGGCAGAAGCAGTACTTC; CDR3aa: CASSVGQKQYF
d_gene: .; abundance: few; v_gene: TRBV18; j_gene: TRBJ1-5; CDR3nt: TGTGCCAGCTCCCCACGTGAGGGGCCCGAGCGGAATCAGCCCCAGCATTTT; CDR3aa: CASSPREGPERNQPQHF
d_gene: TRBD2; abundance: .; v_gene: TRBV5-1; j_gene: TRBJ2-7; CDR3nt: TGCGCCAGCAGCTTGGACGCGGGGGAGCCTATTTACGAGCAGTACTTC; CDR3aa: CASSLDAGEPIYEQYF
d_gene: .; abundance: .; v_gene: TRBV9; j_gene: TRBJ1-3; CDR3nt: TGTGCCAGCAGCGTAGACAGCAACACCATATATTTT; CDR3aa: CASSVDSNTIYF
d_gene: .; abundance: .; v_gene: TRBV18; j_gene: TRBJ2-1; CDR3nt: TGTGCCAGCTCACCAAGTCAGGGCTCCTACAATGAGCAGTTCTTC; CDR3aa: CASSPSQGSYNEQFF
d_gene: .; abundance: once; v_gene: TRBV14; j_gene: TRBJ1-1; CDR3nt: TGTGCCAGCAGCCCCATAATGAAGGGGGGGGCTTTCTTT; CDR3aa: CASSPIMKGGAFF
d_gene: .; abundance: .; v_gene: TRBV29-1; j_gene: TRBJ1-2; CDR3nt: TGCAGCGTTGACAGCACTAACTATGGCTACACCTTC; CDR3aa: CSVDSTNYGYTF
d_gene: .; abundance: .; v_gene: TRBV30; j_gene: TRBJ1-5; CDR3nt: TGTGCCTGGAGTGTACTGGCGGGTAGTCAGCCCCAGCATTTT; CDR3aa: CAWSVLAGSQPQHF
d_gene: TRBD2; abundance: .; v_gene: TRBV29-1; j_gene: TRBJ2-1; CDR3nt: TGCAGCGTTGAGAGATTAGCGGGGGGGGACAATGAGCAGTTCTTC; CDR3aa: CSVERLAGGDNEQFF
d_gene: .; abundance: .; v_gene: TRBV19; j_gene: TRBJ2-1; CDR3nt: TGTGCCAGTATTGAAGGAGGGACAACCAATGAGCAGTTCTTC; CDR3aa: CASIEGGTTNEQFF
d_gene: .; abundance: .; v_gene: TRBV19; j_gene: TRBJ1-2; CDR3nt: TGTGCCAGTAGTACCTCTCAGAACTATGGCTACACCTTC; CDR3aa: CASSTSQNYGYTF
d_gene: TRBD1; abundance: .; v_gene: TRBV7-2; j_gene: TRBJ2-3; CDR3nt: TGTGCCAGCAGCTCCTACAGGGGGCAAGGAGATACGCAGTATTTT; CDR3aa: CASSSYRGQGDTQYF
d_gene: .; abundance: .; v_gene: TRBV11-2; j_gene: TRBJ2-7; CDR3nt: TGTGCCAGCAGGCGAAGCTACCGGGGCACCTACGAGCAGTACTTC; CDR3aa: CASRRSYRGTYEQYF
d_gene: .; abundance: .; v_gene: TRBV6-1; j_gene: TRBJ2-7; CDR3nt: TGTGCCAGCAGGAATGGGGGGTCCTCCTACGAGCAGTACTTC; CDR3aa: CASRNGGSSYEQYF
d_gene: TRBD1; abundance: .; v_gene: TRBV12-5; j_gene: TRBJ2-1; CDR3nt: TGTGCTAGTGGTGCCGGGACAGGCCCCTACAATGAGCAGTTCTTC; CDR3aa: CASGAGTGPYNEQFF
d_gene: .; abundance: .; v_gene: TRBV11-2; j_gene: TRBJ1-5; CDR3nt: TGTGCCAGCAGCTTAAACAATCAGCCCCAGCATTTT; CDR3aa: CASSLNNQPQHF
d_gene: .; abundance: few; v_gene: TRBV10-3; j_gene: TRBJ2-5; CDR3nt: TGTGCCATCAGAGCAGGACCTAGCCAAGAGACCCAGTACTTC; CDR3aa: CAIRAGPSQETQYF